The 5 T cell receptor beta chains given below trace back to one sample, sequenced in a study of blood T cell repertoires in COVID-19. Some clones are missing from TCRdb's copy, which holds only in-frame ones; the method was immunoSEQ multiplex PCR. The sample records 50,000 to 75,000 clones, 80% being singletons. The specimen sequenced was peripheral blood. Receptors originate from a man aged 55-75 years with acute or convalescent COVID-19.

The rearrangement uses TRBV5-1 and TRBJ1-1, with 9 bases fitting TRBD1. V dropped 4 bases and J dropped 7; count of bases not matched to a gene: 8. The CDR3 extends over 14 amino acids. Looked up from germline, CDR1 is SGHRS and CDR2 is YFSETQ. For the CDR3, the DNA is TGCGCCAGCAGCGCAACCGGGACAGGGAATGAAGCTTTCTTT. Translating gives CASSATGTGNEAFF. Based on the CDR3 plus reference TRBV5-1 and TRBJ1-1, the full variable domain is KAGVTQTPRYLIKTRGQQVTLSCSPISGHRSVSWYQQTPGQGLQFLFEYFSETQRNKGNFPGRFSGRQFSNSRSEMNVSTLELGDSALYLCASSATGTGNEAFFGQGTRLTVV.

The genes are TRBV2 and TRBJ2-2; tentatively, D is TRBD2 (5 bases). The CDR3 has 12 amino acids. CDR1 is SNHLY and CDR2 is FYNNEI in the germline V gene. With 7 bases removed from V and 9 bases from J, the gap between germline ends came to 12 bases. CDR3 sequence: CASKGLARELFF. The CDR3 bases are TGTGCCAGCAAAGGGCTAGCCCGGGAGCTGTTTTTT.

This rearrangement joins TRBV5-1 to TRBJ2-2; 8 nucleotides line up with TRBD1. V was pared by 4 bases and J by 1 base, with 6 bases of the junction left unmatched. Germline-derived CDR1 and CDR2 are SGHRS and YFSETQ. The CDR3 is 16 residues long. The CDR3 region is CASSRTGTGNTGELFF. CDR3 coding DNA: TGCGCCAGCAGCCGTACAGGGACAGGGAACACCGGGGAGCTGTTTTTT.

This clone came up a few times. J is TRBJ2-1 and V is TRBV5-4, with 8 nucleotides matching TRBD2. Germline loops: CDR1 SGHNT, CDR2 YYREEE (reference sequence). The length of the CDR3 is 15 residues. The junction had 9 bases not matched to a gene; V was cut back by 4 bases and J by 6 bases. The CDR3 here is CASSPQQRGSNEQFF. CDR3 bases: TGTGCCAGCAGCCCCCAACAGCGGGGGAGCAATGAGCAGTTCTTC.

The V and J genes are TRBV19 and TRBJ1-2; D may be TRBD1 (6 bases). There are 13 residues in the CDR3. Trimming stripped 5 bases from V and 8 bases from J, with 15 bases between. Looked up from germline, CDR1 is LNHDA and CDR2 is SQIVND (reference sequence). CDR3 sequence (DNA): TGTGCCAGTAGTCTGGGGCAGGGGATAGGCTACACCTTC. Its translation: CASSLGQGIGYTF.